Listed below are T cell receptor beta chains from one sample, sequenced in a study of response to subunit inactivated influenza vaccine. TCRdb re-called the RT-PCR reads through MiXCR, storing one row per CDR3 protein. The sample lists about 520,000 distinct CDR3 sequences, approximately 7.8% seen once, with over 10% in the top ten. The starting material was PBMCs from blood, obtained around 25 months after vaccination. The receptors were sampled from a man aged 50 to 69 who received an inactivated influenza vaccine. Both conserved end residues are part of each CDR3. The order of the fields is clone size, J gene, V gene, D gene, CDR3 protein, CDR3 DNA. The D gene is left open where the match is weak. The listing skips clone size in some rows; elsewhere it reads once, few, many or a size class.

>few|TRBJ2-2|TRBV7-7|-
CASSLDGQSGELFF
TGTGCTAGCAGCTTAGACGGACAGTCCGGGGAGCTGTTTTTT
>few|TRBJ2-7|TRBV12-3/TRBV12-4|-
CASSFVFDEQYF
TGTGCCAGCAGTTTTGTGTTCGACGAGCAGTACTTC
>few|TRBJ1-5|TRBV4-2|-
CASSQDGTNKQPQHF
TGTGCCAGCAGCCAAGATGGGACAAATAAACAGCCCCAGCATTTT
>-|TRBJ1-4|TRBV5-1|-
CASSLANGRGEKLFF
TGCGCCAGCAGCTTGGCCAACGGGCGCGGTGAAAAACTGTTTTTT
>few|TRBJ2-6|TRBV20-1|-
CSADADGANVLTF
TGCAGTGCCGATGCAGATGGGGCCAACGTCCTGACTTTC
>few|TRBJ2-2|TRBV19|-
CASIPSRQPNTGELFF
TGTGCCAGTATCCCCTCGAGACAGCCGAACACCGGGGAGCTGTTTTTT
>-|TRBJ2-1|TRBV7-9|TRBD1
CASMDRGVYNEQFF
TGTGCCAGCATGGACAGGGGAGTGTACAATGAGCAGTTCTTC
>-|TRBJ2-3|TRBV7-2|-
CASSSEVANTQYF
TGTGCCAGCAGCTCGGAGGTAGCAAATACGCAGTATTTT
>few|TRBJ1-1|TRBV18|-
CASSPTGHGAEAFF
TGTGCCAGCTCACCAACGGGACACGGCGCTGAAGCTTTCTTT
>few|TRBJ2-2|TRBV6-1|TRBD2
CASSGLAGRAAGELFF
TGTGCCAGCAGTGGTCTAGCCGGGAGGGCCGCCGGGGAGCTGTTTTTT
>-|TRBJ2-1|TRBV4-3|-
CASSQDLRGIDEQFF
TGCGCCAGCAGCCAAGATCTCCGGGGCATCGATGAGCAGTTCTTC
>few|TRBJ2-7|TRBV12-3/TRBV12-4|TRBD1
CASSPRDSLPYEQYF
TGTGCCAGCAGTCCCCGGGACAGTCTTCCCTACGAGCAGTACTTC
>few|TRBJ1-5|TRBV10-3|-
CAISGQVHQPQHF
TGTGCCATCAGTGGACAGGTTCATCAGCCCCAGCATTTT
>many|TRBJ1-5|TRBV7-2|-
CASSLGKNQPQHF
TGTGCCAGCAGCTTAGGCAAGAATCAGCCCCAGCATTTT
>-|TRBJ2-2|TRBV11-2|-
CASSFIQRPGELFF
TGTGCCAGCAGTTTTATCCAGCGTCCCGGGGAGCTGTTTTTT
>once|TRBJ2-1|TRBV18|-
CASSAPGTRLGEQFF
TGTGCCAGCTCAGCGCCTGGGACACGGCTGGGTGAGCAGTTCTTC
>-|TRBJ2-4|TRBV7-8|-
CASSLGPLGNIQYF
TGTGCCAGCAGCTTAGGGCCACTCGGAAACATTCAGTACTTC
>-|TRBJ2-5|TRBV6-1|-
CARTGTPQETQYF
TGTGCCAGGACCGGGACTCCGCAAGAGACCCAGTACTTC
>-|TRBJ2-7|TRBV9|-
CASSVDQGHEQYF
TGTGCCAGCAGCGTAGATCAGGGCCACGAGCAGTACTTC
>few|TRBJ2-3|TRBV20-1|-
CSARKTSSPDTQYF
TGCAGTGCTAGAAAGACTTCGTCTCCAGATACGCAGTATTTT
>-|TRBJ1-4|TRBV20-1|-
CSASAWQATNEKLFF
TGCAGTGCTAGCGCTTGGCAGGCAACTAATGAAAAACTGTTTTTT
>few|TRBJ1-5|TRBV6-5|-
CASSSSDARGQPQHF
-
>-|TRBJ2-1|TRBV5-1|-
CASNNPGPRVGEQFF
TGCGCCAGCAACAACCCGGGGCCCCGGGTTGGTGAGCAGTTCTTC
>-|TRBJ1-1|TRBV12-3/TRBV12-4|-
CASSSYPGPEAFF
TGTGCCAGCAGTTCATATCCGGGCCCGGAGGCTTTCTTT
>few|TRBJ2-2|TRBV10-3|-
CAISQGVANTGELFF
TGTGCCATCAGCCAGGGAGTGGCGAACACCGGGGAGCTGTTTTTT
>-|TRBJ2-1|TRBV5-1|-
CASTVGGAEKQFF
TGCGCCAGTACAGTAGGGGGAGCCGAGAAGCAGTTCTTC
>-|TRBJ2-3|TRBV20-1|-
CSATPIGGGGTDTQYF
TGCAGTGCTACCCCTATTGGAGGGGGGGGCACAGATACGCAGTATTTT
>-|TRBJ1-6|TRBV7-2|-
CASSLVYTYNSPLHF
TGTGCCAGCAGCTTAGTTTACACTTATAATTCACCCCTCCACTTT
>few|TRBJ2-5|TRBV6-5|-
CASSHDSWETQYF
TGTGCCAGCAGTCACGACAGTTGGGAGACCCAGTACTTC
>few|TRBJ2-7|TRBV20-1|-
CSARDSTGTYEQYF
TGCAGTGCTAGAGATTCGACAGGAACCTACGAGCAGTACTTC
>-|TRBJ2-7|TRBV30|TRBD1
CAWSRFDRGAGEQYF
TGTGCCTGGAGTAGGTTCGACAGGGGGGCCGGGGAGCAGTACTTC
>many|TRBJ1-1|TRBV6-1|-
CASRGTVNTEAFF
TGTGCCAGCAGAGGGACGGTGAACACTGAAGCTTTCTTT
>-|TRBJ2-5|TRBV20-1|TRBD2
CSARDLEVAGYQETLYF
TGCAGTGCTAGAGATCTGGAAGTAGCGGGCTACCAAGAGACCCTGTACTTC
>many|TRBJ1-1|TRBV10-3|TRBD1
CAIRATGGTEAFF
TGTGCCATCAGGGCCACAGGGGGCACTGAAGCTTTCTTT
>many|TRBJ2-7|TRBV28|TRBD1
CASSRQGQGSYEQYF
TGTGCCAGCAGTCGCCAGGGACAGGGGTCCTACGAGCAGTACTTC
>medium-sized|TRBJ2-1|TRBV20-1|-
CSASSGSFDNEQFF
TGCAGTGCTAGCTCCGGCTCCTTCGACAATGAGCAGTTCTTC
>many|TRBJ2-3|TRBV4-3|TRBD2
CASSHSLAERTDTQYF
TGCGCCAGCAGCCATTCACTAGCGGAACGCACAGATACGCAGTATTTT
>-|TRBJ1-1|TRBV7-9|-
CASSAPGRPENTEAFF
TGTGCCAGCAGCGCACCGGGACGGCCCGAGAACACTGAAGCTTTCTTT
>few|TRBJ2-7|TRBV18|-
CASSPPGRGSIYEQYF
TGTGCCAGCTCACCACCAGGACGGGGGTCAATCTACGAGCAGTACTTC
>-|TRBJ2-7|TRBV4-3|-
CASSQDNGEADSAYEQYF
TGCGCCAGCAGCCAAGATAATGGAGAGGCGGACAGTGCCTACGAGCAGTACTTC
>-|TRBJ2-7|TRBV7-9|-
CASSPLRWGGSYEQYF
TGTGCCAGCAGCCCCCTAAGGTGGGGAGGTTCCTACGAGCAGTACTTC
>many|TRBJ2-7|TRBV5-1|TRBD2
CASSLLAGAYEQYF
TGTGCCAGCAGTTTACTAGCGGGAGCCTACGAGCAGTACTTC
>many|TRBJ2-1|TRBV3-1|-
CASSQDLYNEQFF
TGTGCCAGCAGCCAAGATTTATATAATGAGCAGTTCTTC
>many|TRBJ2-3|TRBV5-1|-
CASSLTAADTQYF
TGCGCCAGCAGCTTGACAGCGGCAGATACGCAGTATTTT
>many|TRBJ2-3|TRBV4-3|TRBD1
CASSQETGRTDTQYF
TGCGCCAGCAGCCAAGAGACAGGGCGCACAGATACGCAGTATTTT
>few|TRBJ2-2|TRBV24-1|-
CATSGRTGELFF
TGTGCCACCAGTGGGCGGACCGGGGAGCTGTTTTTT
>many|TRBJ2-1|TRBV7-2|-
CASSLALVSSPSNEQFF
TGTGCCAGCAGCTTAGCCTTGGTCTCATCCCCTTCCAATGAGCAGTTCTTC
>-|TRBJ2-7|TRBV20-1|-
CSAADGSYEQYF
TGCAGTGCAGCGGACGGGTCCTACGAGCAGTACTTC
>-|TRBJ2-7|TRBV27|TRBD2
CASSLEAGGQVHEQYF
TGTGCCAGCAGTTTAGAAGCGGGGGGGCAGGTCCACGAGCAGTACTTC
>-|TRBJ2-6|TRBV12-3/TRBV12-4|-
CACSLGGTVVGANVLTF
TGTGCCTGCAGTTTAGGCGGGACGGTGGTTGGGGCCAACGTCCTGACTTTC
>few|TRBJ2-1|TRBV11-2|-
CASSLSGPGNEQFF
TGTGCCAGCAGCTTAAGCGGACCGGGCAATGAGCAGTTCTTC
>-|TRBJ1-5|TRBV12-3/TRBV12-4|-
CASSPGGPQHF
TGTGCCAGCAGTCCTGGAGGGCCCCAGCATTTT